The rows below give T cell receptor beta chains drawn from one sample of a study of PD-1 blockade in mismatch repair-deficient tumors. Using immunoSEQ multiplex PCR, the repertoire was profiled, and TCRdb retains in-frame clones only, with some absent. Of about 39,000 clones listed, 75% to 90% were seen once; the top ten hold approximately 1.1%. The material was PBMCs, obtained approximately 41 weeks after starting pembrolizumab. These receptors originate from an adult with mismatch repair-deficient cancer. Both conserved end residues are part of each CDR3. D genes are given only for firm matches. Not all rows give a size; the values are once, few, many and, for expanded clones, a class.

TRBV7-6	TRBJ2-5	.	TRBD1	TGTGCCAGCAGCCCCCGGACAGGGGCCGGACAGACCCAGTACTTC	CASSPRTGAGQTQYF
TRBV6-1	TRBJ2-5	.	TRBD2	TGTGCCAGCAGTGGAATGAGACTAGCGGGAGGAGTCGGGGAGACCCAGTACTTC	CASSGMRLAGGVGETQYF
TRBV2	TRBJ2-1	.	.	TGTGCCAGCAGAGCTAGCGCCACCTACAATGAGCAGTTCTTC	CASRASATYNEQFF
TRBV14	TRBJ2-1	.	TRBD2	TGTGCCAGCAGCCCAAATAGCGGGAGAGGGGCCAATGAGCAGTTCTTC	CASSPNSGRGANEQFF
TRBV11-2	TRBJ2-7	.	.	TGTGCCAGCAGCTTAGACCCAGGGGTTACCTACGAGCAGTACTTC	CASSLDPGVTYEQYF
TRBV6-1	TRBJ1-4	.	.	TGTGCCAGCAGTGCTATGACATTTACTGAAAAACTGTTTTTT	CASSAMTFTEKLFF
TRBV30	TRBJ1-1	.	.	TGTGCCTGGAGTGTAAAAAGCACAGGGAACACTGAAGCTTTCTTT	CAWSVKSTGNTEAFF
TRBV6-5	TRBJ2-7	once	TRBD1	TGTGCCAGCAGTTGGACTGTGACAGGGACCTACGAGCAGTACTTC	CASSWTVTGTYEQYF
TRBV6-4	TRBJ2-2	.	.	TGTGCCAGCAGTGTTGAGGTCACCGGGGAGCTGTTTTTT	CASSVEVTGELFF
TRBV29-1	TRBJ2-1	.	TRBD2	TGCAGCGTAGTTGGACTAGCGGACGCCTTAAATGAGCAGTTCTTC	CSVVGLADALNEQFF
TRBV11-2	TRBJ1-5	.	TRBD1	TGTGCCAGCAGCGGACAGGGGGAAATTAATCAGCCCCAGCATTTT	CASSGQGEINQPQHF
TRBV6-1	TRBJ2-1	.	TRBD2	TGTGCCAGCAGTGGAAATAGCGGGAGGTCCTACAATGAGCAGTTCTTC	CASSGNSGRSYNEQFF
TRBV11-2	TRBJ2-2	.	.	TGTGCCAGCAGCCCCCGCGAACCCCCGAACACCGGGGAGCTGTTTTTT	CASSPREPPNTGELFF
TRBV19	TRBJ1-1	.	TRBD1	TGTGCCAGTAGTCCCCGACAGGGGCGAGGGAACACTGAAGCTTTCTTT	CASSPRQGRGNTEAFF
TRBV5-4	TRBJ1-4	.	.	TGTGCCAGCAGCAAAGTCCTCGGAACTAATGAAAAACTGTTTTTT	CASSKVLGTNEKLFF
TRBV28	TRBJ2-5	.	TRBD2	TGTGCCAGCAGTTTGGGTGGGACTAGCCTACAAGAGACCCAGTACTTC	CASSLGGTSLQETQYF
TRBV30	TRBJ2-5	.	TRBD2	TGTGCCTGGAGTGTTGGGACTAGCCTAGGCGAGACCCAGTACTTC	CAWSVGTSLGETQYF
TRBV28	TRBJ2-7	.	TRBD1	TGTGCCAGCAGGACCCAGGACAGGTACTCCTACGAGCAGTACTTC	CASRTQDRYSYEQYF
TRBV2	TRBJ2-1	.	TRBD1	TGTGCCAGCGGTAGACAGGGGGAAAGGAATGAGCAGTTCTTC	CASGRQGERNEQFF
TRBV7-2	TRBJ2-1	.	TRBD2	TGTGCCAGCACCGTTGGACTAGCGGGAGGACCCTCCTACAATGAGCAGTTCTTC	CASTVGLAGGPSYNEQFF
TRBV9	TRBJ1-2	.	.	TGTGCCAGCAGCGTAGAAGGGGCAAGGAGCTATGGCTACACCTTC	CASSVEGARSYGYTF
TRBV19	TRBJ1-2	.	.	TGTGCCAGTACCGGGGGGCTTGGCTATGGCTACACCTTC	CASTGGLGYGYTF
TRBV5-4	TRBJ1-2	once	.	TGTGCCAGCAGTAAGGGGGATAACTATGGCTACACCTTC	CASSKGDNYGYTF
TRBV18	TRBJ2-3	.	.	TGTGCCAGCTCACCGCTACAGACAGATACGCAGTATTTT	CASSPLQTDTQYF
TRBV2	TRBJ2-1	.	TRBD1	TGTGCCAGCAGAATGGGACAGGGTGGCTACAATGAGCAGTTCTTC	CASRMGQGGYNEQFF
TRBV5-1	TRBJ2-1	.	TRBD1	TGCGCCAGCAGCTTGCAGGGGGAAACCTACAATGAGCAGTTCTTC	CASSLQGETYNEQFF
TRBV30	TRBJ1-2	.	TRBD1	TGTGCCTGGAGTGGACAGGGAAATAACTATGGCTACACCTTC	CAWSGQGNNYGYTF
TRBV25-1	TRBJ1-2	.	.	TGTGCCAGCAGTGATTTGAGGGATGGCTACACCTTC	CASSDLRDGYTF
TRBV6-6	TRBJ2-3	once	.	TGTGCCAGCACTTGGGACTTCACAGATACGCAGTATTTT	CASTWDFTDTQYF
TRBV27	TRBJ1-4	.	.	TGTGCCAGCAGTTTTGGGGCTGGTAATGAAAAACTGTTTTTT	CASSFGAGNEKLFF
TRBV9	TRBJ2-3	.	.	TGTGCCAGCACCTACATCGGGGCAGATACGCAGTATTTT	CASTYIGADTQYF
TRBV7-9	TRBJ1-6	once	.	TGTGCCAGCAGCTTCGAAGGGACACCGGGTAATTCACCCCTCCACTTT	CASSFEGTPGNSPLHF
TRBV15	TRBJ2-5	.	.	TGTGCCACCAGCAGAGGTCTCGGGGAGACCCAGTACTTC	CATSRGLGETQYF
TRBV30	TRBJ2-7	.	TRBD1	TGTGCCTGGAGACCGGGACAGTCCTACGAGCAGTACTTC	CAWRPGQSYEQYF
TRBV5-1	TRBJ2-2	.	TRBD2	TGCGCCAGCAGCCCGGGACTAGCGGGAGGAATTGCGGGGGAGCTGTTTTTT	CASSPGLAGGIAGELFF
TRBV29-1	TRBJ2-3	.	TRBD2	TGCAGCGTGTGCCCGGGACTAGCGGGAGGGCCGCGTGATACGCAGTATTTT	CSVCPGLAGGPRDTQYF
TRBV29-1	TRBJ2-7	.	TRBD1	TGCAGCGTTTCCCAGAGCGGACAGGGGGCCTACGAGCAGTACTTC	CSVSQSGQGAYEQYF
TRBV19	TRBJ1-3	.	TRBD1	TGTGCCAGTAGTAAGATACAGGGGGTGTATGGAAACACCATATATTTT	CASSKIQGVYGNTIYF
TRBV5-1	TRBJ2-2	.	TRBD1	TGCGCCAGCAGCTTGGGTCCACCGGGACAGGGGAAAACCGGGGAGCTGTTTTTT	CASSLGPPGQGKTGELFF
TRBV7-6	TRBJ2-7	.	TRBD1	TGTGCCAGCAGCTTAGACGACAGGGGCTACGAGCAGTACTTC	CASSLDDRGYEQYF
TRBV5-1	TRBJ2-2	.	.	TGCGCCAGCAGCTTGGGACTAAAGAACACCGGGGAGCTGTTTTTT	CASSLGLKNTGELFF
TRBV5-1	TRBJ1-4	.	TRBD1	TGCGCCAGCAGAGCCGGGACAGGTGGTGAAAAACTGTTTTTT	CASRAGTGGEKLFF
TRBV28	TRBJ2-3	.	TRBD1	TGTGCCAGCAGTCCCCCTTTAGGACAGGGAGATACGCAGTATTTT	CASSPPLGQGDTQYF
TRBV4-1	TRBJ2-2	.	TRBD1	TGCGCCAGCAGCCAAGGACGTAGGGGGCGCCGAGTGAACACCGGGGAGCTGTTTTTT	CASSQGRRGRRVNTGELFF
TRBV18	TRBJ1-4	.	.	TGTGCCAGCTCAACGGGCAGGGAACAGGTAGAAAAACTGTTTTTT	CASSTGREQVEKLFF
TRBV4-1	TRBJ1-1	.	.	TGCGCCAGCAGCCAAGGAGGGTTTGCTGAAGCTTTCTTT	CASSQGGFAEAFF
TRBV19	TRBJ1-5	.	TRBD1	TGTGCCAGTAGTATAGGGGCAGGGGGCCGCAATCAGCCCCAGCATTTT	CASSIGAGGRNQPQHF
TRBV7-3	TRBJ2-3	.	.	TGTGCCAGCAGCTTAAGGGCGGGTAGCACAGATACGCAGTATTTT	CASSLRAGSTDTQYF
TRBV7-3	TRBJ2-1	.	.	TGTGCCAGCAGCGTCACTAGTTTGTATGAGCAGTTCTTC	CASSVTSLYEQFF
TRBV5-4	TRBJ2-1	.	TRBD2	TGTGCCAGCAGCCCTAGGGGACTAGCGGGAGTTTCGTACAATGAGCAGTTCTTC	CASSPRGLAGVSYNEQFF
TRBV7-9	TRBJ1-5	.	.	TGTGCCAGCAGCGCTCTAGGGCCCCAGCATTTT	CASSALGPQHF
TRBV5-1	TRBJ2-5	once	.	TGCGCCAGCAGCTTAACTACAGAGACCCAGTACTTC	CASSLTTETQYF